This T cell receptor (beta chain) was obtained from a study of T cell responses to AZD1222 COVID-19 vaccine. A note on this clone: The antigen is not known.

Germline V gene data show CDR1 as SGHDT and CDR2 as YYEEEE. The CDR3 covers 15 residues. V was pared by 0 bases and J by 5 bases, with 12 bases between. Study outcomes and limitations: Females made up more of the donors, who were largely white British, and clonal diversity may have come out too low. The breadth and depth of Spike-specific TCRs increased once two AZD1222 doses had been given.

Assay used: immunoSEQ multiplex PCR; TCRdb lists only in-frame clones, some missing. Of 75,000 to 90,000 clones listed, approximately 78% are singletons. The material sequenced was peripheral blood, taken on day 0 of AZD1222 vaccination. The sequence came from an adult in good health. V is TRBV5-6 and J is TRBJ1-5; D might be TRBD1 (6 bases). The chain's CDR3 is CASSLVGGRDQPQHF. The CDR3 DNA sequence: TGTGCCAGCAGCTTGGTAGGGGGGAGGGATCAGCCCCAGCATTTT.